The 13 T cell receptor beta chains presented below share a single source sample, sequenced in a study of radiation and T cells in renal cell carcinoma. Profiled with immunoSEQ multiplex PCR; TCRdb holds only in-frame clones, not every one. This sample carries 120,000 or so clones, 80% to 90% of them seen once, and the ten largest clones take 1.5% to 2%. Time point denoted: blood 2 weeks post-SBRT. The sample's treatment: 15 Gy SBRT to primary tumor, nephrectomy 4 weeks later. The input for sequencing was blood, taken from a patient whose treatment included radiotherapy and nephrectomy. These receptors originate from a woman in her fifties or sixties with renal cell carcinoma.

The chain's CDR3 is CASGGSSGNTIYF. CDR3 DNA sequence: TGTGCCAGCGGCGGGAGCTCTGGAAACACCATATATTTT. The rearrangement joins TRBV6-5 to TRBJ1-3; D unresolved. Germline V gene lookup returns CDR1 MNHEY and CDR2 SVGAGI. The CDR3 totals 13 residues. The V and J ends lost 8 bases and 0 bases respectively, with 8 bases between them.

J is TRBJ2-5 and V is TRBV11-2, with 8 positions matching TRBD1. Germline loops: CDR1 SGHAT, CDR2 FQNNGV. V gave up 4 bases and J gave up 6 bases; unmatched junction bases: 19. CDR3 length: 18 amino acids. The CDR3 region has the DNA TGTGCCAGCAGCTCTCCTACCGCTACAGGGGGGATACGGAAGACCCAGTACTTC. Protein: CASSSPTATGGIRKTQYF.

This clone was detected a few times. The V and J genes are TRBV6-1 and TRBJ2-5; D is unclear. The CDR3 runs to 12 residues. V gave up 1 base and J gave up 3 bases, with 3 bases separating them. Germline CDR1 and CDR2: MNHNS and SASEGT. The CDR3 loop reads CASSEGEETQYF. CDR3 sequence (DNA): TGTGCCAGCAGTGAAGGGGAAGAGACCCAGTACTTC.

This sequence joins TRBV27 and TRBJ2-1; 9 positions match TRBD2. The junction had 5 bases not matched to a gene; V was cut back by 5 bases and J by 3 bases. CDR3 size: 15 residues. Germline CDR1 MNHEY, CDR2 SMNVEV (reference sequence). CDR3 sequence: CASSKRGADYNEQFF. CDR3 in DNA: TGTGCCAGCAGTAAGCGGGGGGCAGACTACAATGAGCAGTTCTTC.

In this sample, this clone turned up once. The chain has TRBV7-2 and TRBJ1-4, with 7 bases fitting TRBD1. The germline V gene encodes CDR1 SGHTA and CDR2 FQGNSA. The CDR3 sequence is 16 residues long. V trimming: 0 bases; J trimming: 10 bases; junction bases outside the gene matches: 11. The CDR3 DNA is TGTGCCAGCAGCTTAGCGAGGGGGAGGGGGCAAGGAAAACTGTTTTTT. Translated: CASSLARGRGQGKLFF.

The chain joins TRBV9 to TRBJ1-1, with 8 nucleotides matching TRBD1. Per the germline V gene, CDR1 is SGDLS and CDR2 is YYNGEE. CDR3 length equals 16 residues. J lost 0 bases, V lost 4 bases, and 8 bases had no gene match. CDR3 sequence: CASSPGQGVMNTEAFF. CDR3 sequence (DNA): TGTGCCAGCAGCCCTGGACAGGGTGTCATGAACACTGAAGCTTTCTTT.

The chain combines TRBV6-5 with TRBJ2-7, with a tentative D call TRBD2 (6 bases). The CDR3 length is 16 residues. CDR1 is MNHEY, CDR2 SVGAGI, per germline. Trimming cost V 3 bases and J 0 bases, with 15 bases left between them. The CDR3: CASSYWSGPSSYEQYF. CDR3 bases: TGTGCCAGCAGTTATTGGAGCGGGCCCAGCTCCTACGAGCAGTACTTC.

CDR3 coding DNA: TGTGCCAGCGGTTACAGGGAGGGGAATCAGCCCCAGCATTTT. This sequence encodes CASGYREGNQPQHF. The V gene is TRBV2, the J gene TRBJ1-5; D may be TRBD1 (6 bases). Trimming removed 8 bases from V and 4 bases from J, with 15 bases in between. Per germline, CDR1 SNHLY and CDR2 FYNNEI. The CDR3 contains 14 residues. The full variable domain, in which reference TRBV2 and TRBJ1-5 provide the parts outside the CDR3, is EPEVTQTPSHQVTQMGQEVILRCVPISNHLYFYWYRQILGQKVEFLVSFYNNEISEKSEIFDDQFSVERPDGSNFTLKIRSTKLEDSAMYFCASGYREGNQPQHFGDGTRLSIL.

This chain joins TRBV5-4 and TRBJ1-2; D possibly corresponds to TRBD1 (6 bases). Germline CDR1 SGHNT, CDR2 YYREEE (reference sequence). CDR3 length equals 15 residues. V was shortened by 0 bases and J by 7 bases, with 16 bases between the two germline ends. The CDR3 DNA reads TGTGCCAGCAGCTTGGTGGGTAGGGGGGCTCTTGGCTACACCTTC. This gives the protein CASSLVGRGALGYTF.

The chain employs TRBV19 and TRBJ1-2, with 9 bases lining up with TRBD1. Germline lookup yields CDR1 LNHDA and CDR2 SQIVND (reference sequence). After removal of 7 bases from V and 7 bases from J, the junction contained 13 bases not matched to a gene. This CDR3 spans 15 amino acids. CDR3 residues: CASIGTRGQGGGYTF. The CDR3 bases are TGTGCCAGTATTGGGACCCGGGGACAGGGCGGTGGCTACACCTTC.

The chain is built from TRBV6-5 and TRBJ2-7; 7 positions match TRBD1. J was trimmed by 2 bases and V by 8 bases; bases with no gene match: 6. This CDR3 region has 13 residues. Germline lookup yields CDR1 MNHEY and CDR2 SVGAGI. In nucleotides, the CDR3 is TGTGCCAGCCAAGGAGACAGGGCCTACGAGCAGTACTTC. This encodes CASQGDRAYEQYF.

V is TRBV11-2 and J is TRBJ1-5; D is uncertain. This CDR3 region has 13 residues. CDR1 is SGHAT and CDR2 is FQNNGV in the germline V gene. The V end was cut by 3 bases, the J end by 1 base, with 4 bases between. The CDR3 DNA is TGTGCCAGCAGCTTCGACAGCAATCAGCCCCAGCATTTT. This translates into CASSFDSNQPQHF.

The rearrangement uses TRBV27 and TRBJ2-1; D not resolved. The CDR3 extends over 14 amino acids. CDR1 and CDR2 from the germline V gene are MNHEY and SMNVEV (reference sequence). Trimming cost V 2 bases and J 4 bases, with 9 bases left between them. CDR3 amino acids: CASSLVNQYNEQFF. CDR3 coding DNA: TGTGCCAGCAGTTTAGTGAATCAATACAATGAGCAGTTCTTC.